The 21 T cell receptor beta chains below were found in one sample sequenced in a study of blood T cells in healthy people across ages (dated by TCRdb to between 2014 and 2017). Library generation was performed with 5' RACE. TCRdb records Illumina HiSeq 2500 as the sequencer. A second PCR of about 6 to 12 cycles was performed with a sample-barcoded 5' primer and a J-beta primer mix. TCRdb took the public reads, trimmed them with fastp at Q25, ran MiXCR for clone calling and kept in-frame beta chains. Each entry is one CDR3 protein sequence, shown with its most common DNA and genes. This sample holds about 780,000 distinct CDR3 sequences; 35% to 50% were observed only once. Together, the top ten hold less than 20% of the sample. Sequencing used blood. Receptor source: a man aged 80 or over in good health.

This sequence joins TRBV20-1 and TRBJ2-3, with 9 bases matching TRBD2. Per germline, CDR1 DFQATT and CDR2 SNEGSKA (reference sequence). V lost 3 bases to trimming and J lost 4 bases; unmatched junction nucleotides: 8. This CDR3 is built from 15 residues. The CDR3 region has the DNA TGCAGTGCTAGGGATAGCGGGAGATCTCCAGATACGCAGTATTTT. Protein: CSARDSGRSPDTQYF.

This clonotype was observed a few times. The genes are TRBV20-1 and TRBJ2-7, with TRBD2 matching 12 bases. Trimming removed 5 bases from V and 6 bases from J; junction bases left unmatched: 8. CDR1 is DFQATT, CDR2 SNEGSKA, per germline (reference sequence). The CDR3 spans 14 residues. The chain's CDR3 is CSASASGRAGEQYF. The DNA for the CDR3 is TGCAGTGCTTCGGCTAGCGGGAGGGCCGGCGAGCAGTACTTC.

To note about this clonotype: A much larger clone lies a single base off, so this may be a read error. The rearrangement uses TRBV20-1 and TRBJ2-7; D is undetermined. The CDR3 length is 11 residues. Looked up from germline, CDR1 is DFQATT and CDR2 is SNEGSKA (reference sequence). The V gene lost 5 bases and the J gene lost 3 bases, with 8 bases spanning the gap. CDR3 region: CSAHDGYEQYF. The CDR3 bases are TGCAGTGCTCATGACGGCTACGAGCAGTACTTC.

The V gene is TRBV29-1, the J gene TRBJ1-3, with D maybe TRBD1 (5 bases). Trimming removed 4 bases from V and 2 bases from J, with 9 bases in between. This CDR3 comprises 13 residues. The V gene's germline CDR1 is SQVTM and CDR2 ANQGSEA. Written as DNA, the CDR3 is TGCAGCGTTGTCTCAGGGACTGGAAACACCATATATTTT. Residues: CSVVSGTGNTIYF. The variable domain in full, completed from reference TRBV29-1 and TRBJ1-3, reads SAVISQKPSRDICQRGTSLTIQCQVDSQVTMMFWYRQQPGQSLTLIATANQGSEATYESGFVIDKFPISRPNLTFSTLTVSNMSPEDSSIYLCSVVSGTGNTIYFGEGSWLTVV.

The J gene is TRBJ2-7, the V gene TRBV20-1, with D unclear. Germline CDR1 reads DFQATT; CDR2 reads SNEGSKA (reference sequence). The CDR3 length is 14 residues. Trimming stripped 0 bases from V and 1 base from J, with 10 bases between. The CDR3 loop reads CSAREVIRSYEQYF. For the CDR3, the DNA is TGCAGTGCTAGAGAAGTTATAAGGTCCTACGAGCAGTACTTC.

This clonotype was observed once. This chain links TRBV29-1 with TRBJ2-3, with D perhaps matching TRBD1 or TRBD2 (5 bases each). Per germline, CDR1 SQVTM and CDR2 ANQGSEA. This CDR3 has 13 amino acids. Deletions cut 4 bases from V and 4 bases from J, with 12 bases between. The CDR3 sequence: CSVGGSGADTQYF. For the CDR3, the DNA is TGCAGCGTTGGGGGGAGTGGCGCAGATACGCAGTATTTT.

V usage is TRBV28 and J usage is TRBJ2-2, with D unclear. V lost 5 bases, J lost 6 bases, and 10 bases lay in between. The germline V gene has CDR1 MDHEN and CDR2 SYDVKM. The CDR3 is 13 residues long. The CDR3 sequence is CASSPHSPGELFF. CDR3 nucleotides: TGTGCCAGCAGTCCCCACAGCCCCGGGGAGCTGTTTTTT.

The chain has TRBV12-3 or TRBV12-4 and TRBJ2-7, with 8 bases identical to TRBD1. The V segment lost 3 bases and the J segment 4 bases; nucleotides outside the gene matches: 11. The length of the CDR3 is 16 residues. CDR3 in amino acids: CASSFQLGQGQYEQYF. Here the CDR3 DNA reads TGTGCCAGCAGTTTTCAGCTTGGACAGGGACAGTACGAGCAGTACTTC.

A few counts support this clonotype. The chain carries TRBV7-3 and TRBJ2-5; weak D call: TRBD2 (6 bases). Germline V gene sequence: CDR1 SGHTA, CDR2 FQGTGA. This CDR3 contains 14 residues. V was cut by 2 bases and J by 5 bases, with 12 bases left in between. CDR3 residues: CASSLLARGETQYF. As DNA, the CDR3 is TGTGCCAGCAGCTTACTAGCGCGAGGGGAGACCCAGTACTTC.

The rearrangement uses TRBV7-2 and TRBJ2-7; perhaps TRBD2 as D (5 bases). V was pared by 0 bases and J by 4 bases, with 13 bases between. Germline V CDR1 and CDR2: SGHTA, FQGNSA. This CDR3 region has 15 residues. CDR3 in DNA: TGTGCCAGCAGCTTAGCCTGGTCAGCGGTATACGAGCAGTACTTC. As protein: CASSLAWSAVYEQYF.

The V gene is TRBV18, the J gene TRBJ2-5, with D unclear. Germline loops: CDR1 KGHSH, CDR2 LQKENI. V lost 4 bases to trimming and J lost 5 bases, with 11 bases between them. The CDR3 has 13 residues. CDR3 DNA: TGTGCCAGCTCACTGCAGGATGGGGAGACCCAGTACTTC. The encoded protein is CASSLQDGETQYF.

The rearrangement joins TRBV28 to TRBJ2-7, with 8 bases matching TRBD1. Losses at the gene ends were 5 bases for V and 1 base for J; bases not matched to a gene: 7. Germline CDR1 and CDR2: MDHEN and SYDVKM. The CDR3 sequence is 15 residues long. The CDR3 DNA is TGTGCCAGCAGTCCCCAGGGGGCCGAGTCCTACGAGCAGTACTTC. Amino acid sequence: CASSPQGAESYEQYF.

This clonotype was picked up many times. CDR3 sequence reads: CASSLRDRGPNQPQHF. CDR3 nucleotide sequence: TGTGCCAGCAGTTTAAGGGACAGGGGGCCCAATCAGCCCCAGCATTTT. The V and J genes are TRBV12-3 or TRBV12-4 and TRBJ1-5; 12 bases map to TRBD1. J was trimmed by 3 bases and V by 2 bases; bases with no gene match: 2. There are 16 residues in the CDR3.

V and J are TRBV29-1 and TRBJ2-7, with D perhaps TRBD2 (6 bases). Trimming stripped 3 bases from V and 4 bases from J, with 13 bases between. The CDR3 length is 13 residues. Germline CDR1 reads SQVTM; CDR2 reads ANQGSEA. The CDR3 sequence: CSVEGGLLYEQYF. The CDR3 DNA reads TGCAGCGTTGAGGGAGGACTCCTTTACGAGCAGTACTTC.

The table lists this clonotype with a few counts. Here the CDR3 reads CSAPATTSGSYEQYF. The CDR3 region has the DNA TGCAGTGCTCCAGCGACGACTAGCGGTTCCTACGAGCAGTACTTC. J is TRBJ2-7 and V is TRBV20-1, with 9 bases identical to TRBD2. Germline trimming cut 5 bases from V and 1 base from J; bases unmatched to any gene: 9. Germline CDR1 reads DFQATT; CDR2 reads SNEGSKA (reference sequence). This CDR3 is built from 15 residues.

This clonotype was found a few times. This chain joins TRBV20-1 and TRBJ2-7, with D perhaps being TRBD1 or TRBD2 (5 bases each). The germline CDR1 and CDR2 sequences are DFQATT and SNEGSKA (reference sequence). The CDR3 sequence is 15 residues long. The DNA for the CDR3 is TGCAGCTCTCGGGGTATTCAGGGAGTCGACTACGAGCAGTACTTC. Translation: CSSRGIQGVDYEQYF.

CDR3 DNA: TGTGCCAGCAGCTTAGTGGGACTAGCCCATGAGCAGTACTTC. It yields the protein CASSLVGLAHEQYF. The rearrangement uses TRBV7-2 and TRBJ2-4; 9 nucleotides match TRBD2. CDR1 is SGHTA, CDR2 FQGNSA, per germline. V lost 1 base to trimming and J lost 13 bases; unmatched junction nucleotides: 8. This CDR3 region has 14 residues.

Concerning this clonotype: This may come from a read error, since a much larger clone is one base off. V usage is TRBV28 and J usage is TRBJ2-7, with D perhaps being TRBD1 or TRBD2 (5 bases each). Germline V CDR1 and CDR2: MDHEN, SYDVKM. Trimming pared 5 bases from V and 4 bases from J, leaving 18 bases between. This CDR3 has 15 amino acids. The chain's CDR3 is CASSTDRGGGYEQYF. CDR3 DNA sequence: TGTGCCAGCAGTACCGATCGGGGCGGAGGATACGAGCAGTACTTC.

This clonotype was found a few times. The rearrangement joins TRBV6-5 to TRBJ2-1, with TRBD2 identical over 7 bases. Germline loops: CDR1 MNHEY, CDR2 SVGAGI. J gave up 5 bases and V 6 bases, and 7 bases lay outside the gene matches. CDR3 length: 14 amino acids. The CDR3 region is CASRRDYQDNEQFF. The DNA for the CDR3 is TGTGCCAGCAGACGGGACTACCAGGACAATGAGCAGTTCTTC.

The sample holds many counts of this clonotype. This sequence joins TRBV7-7 and TRBJ1-5, with D perhaps TRBD1 (6 bases). CDR3 length: 15 amino acids. V was shortened by 3 bases and J by 4 bases, with 13 bases between the two germline ends. The V gene's germline CDR1 is SSHAT and CDR2 FNYEAQ (reference sequence). In DNA form, the CDR3 reads TGTGCCAGCAGCTTTAAAGGACAGCATAATCAGCCCCAGCATTTT. Protein sequence: CASSFKGQHNQPQHF.

The chain has TRBV15 and TRBJ2-7; D unclear. TRBJ2-5 explains the end of the DNA better; the J call may be wrong. The CDR3 runs 12 residues. CDR1 is LNHNV, CDR2 YYDKDF, per germline (reference sequence). The DNA for the CDR3 is TGTGCCACCAGGAATACTCAAGAGACCCAGTACTTC. This gives the protein CATRNTQETQYF.